The TCR beta chain under discussion was sequenced for a study of technical replicates of blood from several donors (dated by TCRdb to 2016 to 2017). Library method: the immunoSEQ multiplex PCR assay. Held by TCRdb, this immuneACCESS table contains in-frame sequences only and omits some clones. Under half of the omission traces to an unresolved V gene where checked; the cause of the rest is unknown. The table for this sample lists 84,000 or so clones; around 94% of them were counted only once. The ten top clones hold around 0.25% of the sample. Concerning this clone: Which antigen it targets is not known. No base quality information exists; no much larger clone differs at one position.

Relative to germline, V is 5 bases shorter and J is 6 bases shorter, with 12 bases between their ends. CDR1 and CDR2 were assigned from the germline V gene as SGHDN and FVKESK. Reading from cysteine to phenylalanine, the CDR3 counts 13 amino acids. Kept here is only the CDR3 DNA, which spans 39 bases and is read in frame from base 1. The sample consisted of T cells isolated from PBMCs. The TCR originated in a human donor in good health. This chain is built from TRBV14 and TRBJ2-3, and TRBD2 may be the D gene, going by 5 matching bases. The CDR3 protein: CASSYNRGDTQYF. At the DNA level, the sequence is TGTGCCAGCAGCTATAATCGAGGGGATACGCAGTATTTT.